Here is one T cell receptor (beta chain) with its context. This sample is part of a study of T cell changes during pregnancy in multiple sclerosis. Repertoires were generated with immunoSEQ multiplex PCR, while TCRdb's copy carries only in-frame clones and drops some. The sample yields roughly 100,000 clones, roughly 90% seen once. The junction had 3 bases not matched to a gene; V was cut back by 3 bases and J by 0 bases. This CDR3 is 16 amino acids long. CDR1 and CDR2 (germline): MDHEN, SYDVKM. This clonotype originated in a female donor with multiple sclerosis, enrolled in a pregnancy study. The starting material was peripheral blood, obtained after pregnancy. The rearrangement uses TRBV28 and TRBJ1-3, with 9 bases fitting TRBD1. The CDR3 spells CASSLTGGPSGNTIYF. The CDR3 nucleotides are TGTGCCAGCAGTTTGACAGGGGGGCCCTCTGGAAACACCATATATTTT.